The 23 T cell receptor beta chains below were found in one sample sequenced in a study of T cells in localized non-small cell lung cancer. TCRdb's copy holds only in-frame clones and misses some; the assay was immunoSEQ multiplex PCR. The sample has 34,000 or so clones; roughly 93% are singletons. Sequencing was performed on peripheral blood, taken before any cancer treatment. These receptors originate from a female donor aged 60 or older with stage I lung adenocarcinoma.

The chain employs TRBV27 and TRBJ2-5, with D tentatively TRBD1 (6 bases). The CDR3 is 15 residues long. Trimming took off 5 bases at V and 4 bases at J, with 17 bases between the two ends. CDR1 is MNHEY, CDR2 SMNVEV, per germline (reference sequence). The CDR3 sequence: CASSGQLGALETQYF. The CDR3 nucleotides are TGTGCCAGCAGTGGACAGTTGGGGGCATTAGAGACCCAGTACTTC.

This chain links TRBV6-5 with TRBJ1-5; 9 bases match TRBD1. The J segment lost 3 bases and the V segment lost 8 bases, leaving 2 bases of the junction unmatched. The CDR3 sequence is 13 residues long. Germline V lookup: CDR1 MNHEY, CDR2 SVGAGI. The chain's CDR3 is CASGTGYNQPQHF. CDR3 coding DNA: TGTGCCAGCGGGACAGGGTACAATCAGCCCCAGCATTTT.

This clone came up once. The V call is TRBV19, the J call TRBJ2-2, with 14 bases identical to TRBD2. This CDR3 region has 16 residues. J was trimmed by 7 bases and V by 4 bases; bases with no gene match: 5. CDR1 and CDR2 from the germline V gene are LNHDA and SQIVND (reference sequence). CDR3 residues: CASSTGLAGANGELFF. CDR3 DNA: TGTGCCAGTAGTACGGGACTAGCGGGAGCGAACGGGGAGCTGTTTTTT. Filled out from reference TRBV19 and TRBJ2-2, the complete variable domain reads DGGITQSPKYLFRKEGQNVTLSCEQNLNHDAMYWYRQDPGQGLRLIYYSQIVNDFQKGDIAEGYSVSREKKESFPLTVTSAQKNPTAFYLCASSTGLAGANGELFFGEGSRLTVL.

The chain is built from TRBV9 and TRBJ2-3; 8 bases map to TRBD2. CDR3 size: 14 residues. Germline V gives CDR1 SGDLS, CDR2 YYNGEE. The V gene end was trimmed by 4 bases and the J gene end by 1 base; junction bases not matched to a gene: 2. The CDR3 loop reads CASSREGGTDTQYF. CDR3 sequence (DNA): TGTGCCAGCAGCCGGGAGGGGGGCACAGATACGCAGTATTTT.

The chain recombines TRBV5-1 with TRBJ2-7; no reliable D call. The CDR3 extends over 13 amino acids. The germline CDR1 and CDR2 sequences are SGHRS and YFSETQ. The V and J ends lost 0 bases and 1 base respectively, with 5 bases between them. The CDR3 DNA reads TGCGCCAGCAGCTTGGCTGAGTCCTACGAGCAGTACTTC. Its protein is CASSLAESYEQYF.

The rearrangement links TRBV4-3 to TRBJ2-2; 8 positions match TRBD1. The CDR3 loop spans 16 amino acids. Per germline, CDR1 LGHNA and CDR2 YSLEER. With 4 bases clipped from V and 4 bases from J, the junction kept 8 bases outside the gene matches. Written as DNA, the CDR3 is TGCGCCAGCAGCCCACCCAGAGGGACAGGCACCGGGGAGCTGTTTTTT. Protein: CASSPPRGTGTGELFF.

V gene TRBV7-9 combines with J gene TRBJ2-2; no clear D. V lost 0 bases and J lost 5, with 7 bases in between. CDR1 and CDR2 (germline): SEHNR, FQNEAQ (reference sequence). CDR3 length equals 14 residues. CDR3 sequence: CASSLALLTGELFF. For the CDR3, the DNA is TGTGCCAGCAGCTTAGCTCTCCTAACCGGGGAGCTGTTTTTT.

This chain connects TRBV27 to TRBJ2-7, with 11 bases lining up with TRBD1. The CDR3 contains 15 residues. Trimming cost V 5 bases and J 2 bases; bases outside gene matches: 5. From germline, CDR1 is MNHEY and CDR2 SMNVEV (reference sequence). CDR3 nucleotides: TGTGCCAGCAGTCACCGGGACAGGGGGGCCTACGAGCAGTACTTC. Residues: CASSHRDRGAYEQYF.

Comments on this clone: A junction boundary mismatches the germline segment, possibly from a read error. This chain connects TRBV28 to TRBJ1-2, with 12 bases that match TRBD1. Per germline, CDR1 MDHEN and CDR2 SYDVKM. CDR3 size: 14 residues. The DNA for the CDR3 is TGTGCAAGCAGACTCGGGACAGGGGGCAATGGCTACACCTTC. It is translated as CASRLGTGGNGYTF.

In this sample, this clone turned up once. The chain recombines TRBV25-1 with TRBJ2-2; perhaps D is TRBD1 or TRBD2 (6 bases each). CDR1 is MGHDK and CDR2 is SYGVNS in the germline V gene. The CDR3 has 14 amino acids. V lost 1 base, J lost 4 bases, and 7 bases lay in between. The CDR3 loop reads CASSESGATGELFF. In DNA form, the CDR3 reads TGTGCCAGCAGTGAATCGGGGGCCACCGGGGAGCTGTTTTTT. Full variable domain (remainder filled in from reference TRBV25-1 and TRBJ2-2): EADIYQTPRYLVIGTGKKITLECSQTMGHDKMYWYQQDPGMELHLIHYSYGVNSTEKGDLSSESTVSRIRTEHFPLTLESARPSHTSQYLCASSESGATGELFFGEGSRLTVL.

This chain connects TRBV28 to TRBJ2-2, with TRBD2 identical over 8 bases. The CDR3 contains 15 residues. The germline gives CDR1 MDHEN, CDR2 SYDVKM. V lost 6 bases to trimming and J lost 4 bases; unmatched junction nucleotides: 7. The CDR3 bases are TGTGCCAGCAGGCCCGGGGGGGCGGCCACCGGGGAGCTGTTTTTT. Protein: CASRPGGAATGELFF.

V gene TRBV10-3 combines with J gene TRBJ1-5; 8 bases align to TRBD1. This CDR3 has 14 amino acids. V dropped 6 bases and J dropped 10; count of bases not matched to a gene: 11. The germline V gene encodes CDR1 ENHRY and CDR2 SYGVKD. CDR3 region: CAIRTGTGGEPQHF. In nucleotides, the CDR3 is TGTGCCATCAGAACCGGGACAGGAGGGGAACCCCAGCATTTT.

J is TRBJ2-3 and V is TRBV7-2; tentatively, D is TRBD1 or TRBD2 (6 bases each). Trimming removed 2 bases at V and 4 bases at J, with 10 bases between. Per the germline V gene, CDR1 is SGHTA and CDR2 is FQGNSA. The CDR3 is made up of 14 amino acids. CDR3 sequence: CASSLQGRSDTQYF. The CDR3 DNA is TGTGCCAGCAGCTTACAGGGGAGGTCAGATACGCAGTATTTT.

The rearrangement links TRBV5-1 to TRBJ2-1, with 13 bases lining up with TRBD2. The trim removed 4 bases at V and 8 bases at J, leaving 6 bases unmatched. Germline assignment: CDR1 SGHRS and CDR2 YFSETQ. The CDR3 is 15 residues long. The CDR3 DNA sequence: TGCGCCAGCAGCCCGGGACTAGCGGGATTCTATGAGCAGTTCTTC. Translation: CASSPGLAGFYEQFF.

V is TRBV7-3 and J is TRBJ2-3; TRBD2 might be the D (6 bases). With 5 bases removed from V and 5 bases from J, the gap between germline ends came to 14 bases. The CDR3 sequence is 14 residues long. Looked up from germline, CDR1 is SGHTA and CDR2 is FQGTGA. In DNA, the CDR3 is TGTGCCAGCAGCCCCGGGAGCGTGGGAGATACGCAGTATTTT. This codes for CASSPGSVGDTQYF.

The chain employs TRBV7-2 and TRBJ1-2; D is unresolved. This CDR3 has 13 residues. Germline CDR1 SGHTA, CDR2 FQGNSA. Trimming removed 4 bases from V and 4 bases from J, with 10 bases in between. CDR3 sequence: CASSSELGYGYTF. The DNA for the CDR3 is TGTGCCAGCAGCTCCGAACTGGGCTATGGCTACACCTTC.

The chain recombines TRBV11-2 with TRBJ1-3; D remains ambiguous. There are 13 residues in the CDR3. Germline V CDR1 and CDR2: SGHAT, FQNNGV. V lost 10 bases, J lost 4 bases, and 14 bases lay in between. For the CDR3, the DNA is TGTGCCACCGGAGGGTCCGTAGGAAACACCATATATTTT. This translates into CATGGSVGNTIYF.

The rearrangement joins TRBV10-2 to TRBJ1-2, with D tentatively TRBD1 (5 bases). This CDR3 contains 14 residues. Germline values: CDR1 WSHSY, CDR2 SAAADI. Trimming removed 2 bases from V and 2 bases from J, with 9 bases in between. CDR3 DNA: TGCGCCAGCAGTGAGGGACGGGGGAACTATGGCTACACCTTC. It translates to CASSEGRGNYGYTF.

The genes are TRBV10-3 and TRBJ2-3; D gene uncertain. Trimming pared 10 bases from V and 1 base from J, leaving 18 bases between. The CDR3 runs 15 residues. Per germline, CDR1 ENHRY and CDR2 SYGVKD. Here the CDR3 reads CASSPRRLGTDTQYF. CDR3 DNA: TGTGCCAGCAGCCCTCGCCGCCTCGGCACAGATACGCAGTATTTT.

V gene TRBV13 combines with J gene TRBJ2-7; TRBD2 matches 8 bases. The CDR3 is made up of 15 amino acids. Germline CDR1 and CDR2: PRHDT and FYEKMQ (reference sequence). Trimming at V came to 0 bases and at J to 3 bases, leaving 4 bases not matched to a gene. The CDR3 coding sequence is TGTGCCAGCAGCTTAGGTCCGGGAGGGGGCTACGAGCAGTACGTC. This sequence encodes CASSLGPGGGYEQYV.

The rearrangement links TRBV7-3 to TRBJ2-3, with TRBD1 as a possible D gene (5 bases). CDR1 is SGHTA, CDR2 FQGTGA, per germline. The V gene lost 1 base and the J gene lost 6 bases, with 11 bases spanning the gap. This CDR3 spans 14 amino acids. The CDR3 nucleotides are TGTGCCAGCAGCTTAAACCCGCCAGGGGATACGCAGTATTTT. Encoded protein: CASSLNPPGDTQYF.

This chain connects TRBV7-8 to TRBJ1-2, with 12 positions matching TRBD1. V lost 4 bases and J lost 5; bases outside the gene matches: 5. The CDR3 spans 15 residues. Germline CDR1 and CDR2: SGHVS and FQNEAQ. CDR3: CASSSGQGAPYGYTF. The CDR3 nucleotides are TGTGCCAGCAGCTCGGGACAGGGGGCCCCTTATGGCTACACCTTC.

The rearrangement joins TRBV18 to TRBJ2-4; D perhaps matches TRBD1 (5 bases). Deletions cut 0 bases from V and 10 bases from J, with 10 bases between. Germline V lookup: CDR1 KGHSH, CDR2 LQKENI. The CDR3 totals 13 residues. In nucleotides, the CDR3 is TGTGCCAGCTCACCACCGCCAGGGCGGATTCAGTACTTC. As protein: CASSPPPGRIQYF.